Below are 9 T cell receptor beta chains sequenced from a single sample in a study of post-analysis software for immune sequencing data. Libraries were made from TCR beta cDNA, and they carried unique molecular identifiers. TCRdb redid the calling of the PCR reads with MiXCR, one entry per CDR3 protein. The table records about 770,000 distinct CDR3 sequences, 46% of them present only once. Study-wide findings and caveats: Patients carried roughly 5 TRBV segments more frequently than controls did, and TRBV5-6, TRBV5-1 and TRBV20-1 were among them.

No antigen has been identified for these receptors. Sequenced sample: blood. These receptors were collected from a girl aged 5-17 years with multiple sclerosis.

This clonotype was seen only a few times. J is TRBJ2-1 and V is TRBV20-1, with D perhaps TRBD2 (5 bases). V dropped 0 bases and J dropped 15 bases, with 30 bases sitting between them. The CDR3 is 17 residues long. Germline CDR1 DFQATT, CDR2 SNEGSKA (reference sequence). Here the CDR3 reads CSARDRRASRRPPLPFF. Written as DNA, the CDR3 is TGCAGTGCTAGAGATCGTCGAGCATCAAGGAGGCCGCCGTTGCCGTTCTTC.

The chain joins TRBV5-5 to TRBJ1-1; D might be TRBD1 (6 bases). The CDR3 has 15 residues. Per germline, CDR1 SGHKS and CDR2 YYEKEE (reference sequence). Trimming pared 2 bases from V and 1 base from J, leaving 12 bases between. The DNA of the CDR3 is TGTGCCAGCAGCTTCGGATGGGGGGCGAACACTGAAGCTTTCTTT. Protein: CASSFGWGANTEAFF.

The genes are TRBV11-1 and TRBJ2-1; the D gene is possibly TRBD2 (5 bases). V was cut by 5 bases and J by 5 bases, with 16 bases left in between. Germline V CDR1 and CDR2: SGHAT, FQDESV (reference sequence). The CDR3 loop spans 15 amino acids. The CDR3 region is CASSPERVRDNEQFF. In nucleotides, the CDR3 is TGTGCCAGCAGCCCGGAGAGGGTTAGGGACAATGAGCAGTTCTTC.

This clonotype was seen only a few times. J is TRBJ2-7 and V is TRBV7-2, with a possible D match to TRBD2 (5 bases). CDR3 length equals 16 residues. The germline V gene has CDR1 SGHTA and CDR2 FQGNSA. Trimming pared 1 base from V and 3 bases from J, leaving 16 bases between. CDR3 in amino acids: CASSLGGRSRIYEQYF. As DNA, the CDR3 is TGTGCCAGCAGCTTAGGTGGGAGATCCCGAATCTACGAGCAGTACTTC.

The chain carries TRBV19 and TRBJ1-2; D perhaps matches TRBD1 (5 bases). Trimming removed 5 bases at V and 6 bases at J, with 13 bases between. The CDR3 covers 13 residues. Germline values: CDR1 LNHDA, CDR2 SQIVND (reference sequence). The CDR3 sequence is CASSSGFEHGYTF. For the CDR3, the DNA is TGTGCCAGTAGTTCAGGGTTCGAGCATGGCTACACCTTC.

This clonotype appeared a few times. This rearrangement joins TRBV7-9 to TRBJ2-7, with D uncertain. Germline V lookup: CDR1 SEHNR, CDR2 FQNEAQ (reference sequence). The germline V and J ends were trimmed by 2 bases and 0 bases, with 5 bases remaining between them. This CDR3 region has 13 residues. The CDR3 DNA reads TGTGCCAGCAGCTTACCCCACTCCTACGAGCAGTACTTC. This sequence encodes CASSLPHSYEQYF.

The V and J genes are TRBV30 and TRBJ2-7; 7 bases align to TRBD1. Germline CDR1 is GTSNPN and CDR2 is SVGIG (reference sequence). This CDR3 is built from 13 residues. With 0 bases clipped from V and 6 bases from J, the junction kept 5 bases outside the gene matches. CDR3 amino acids: CAWSVLSGGEQYF. DNA of the CDR3: TGTGCCTGGAGTGTACTATCAGGGGGCGAGCAGTACTTC.

About this clonotype itself: With a much larger clone just one base away, this may be a read error. J is TRBJ2-7 and V is TRBV27; no clear D. Trimming took 3 bases from V and 0 from J, leaving 9 bases between them. The germline gives CDR1 MNHEY, CDR2 SMNVEV (reference sequence). The CDR3 length is 14 residues. The DNA of the CDR3 is TGTGCCAGCAGTTTTGGCTGGAGCTCCTACGAGCAGTACTTC. Protein: CASSFGWSSYEQYF.

The gene calls are TRBV29-1 and TRBJ1-1, with unresolved D. The CDR3 contains 10 residues. Between the trimmed V and J ends, which lost 4 bases and 6 bases, there was a span of 6 bases. The V gene's germline CDR1 is SQVTM and CDR2 ANQGSEA. CDR3 sequence reads: CSVGGAEAFF. In DNA, the CDR3 is TGCAGCGTTGGCGGGGCTGAAGCTTTCTTT.